The source of this T cell receptor beta chain is a study of cytomegalovirus exposure and HLA in healthy donors. Study-wide results and limits: Most TCR sequences were uncommon, yet certain public TCRs appeared in many donors.

Sequenced by immunoSEQ multiplex PCR; TCRdb stores in-frame clones only, minus some. The top ten clones hold roughly 1.2% of a sample with approximately 110,000 clones, around 94% of them seen once. On this clone: Antigen specificity is unknown.

Deletions cut 5 bases from V and 4 bases from J, with 9 bases between. The CDR3 extends over 13 amino acids. CDR1 and CDR2 (germline): MNHEY, SVGAGI. Sequencing used PBMCs. The chain is built from TRBV6-5 and TRBJ2-1, with no clear D. The sequence came from a woman under 30 in good health and CMV-seronegative. In DNA form, the CDR3 reads TGTGCCAGCAGTCGCACACCTTACAATGAGCAGTTCTTC. It encodes CASSRTPYNEQFF.